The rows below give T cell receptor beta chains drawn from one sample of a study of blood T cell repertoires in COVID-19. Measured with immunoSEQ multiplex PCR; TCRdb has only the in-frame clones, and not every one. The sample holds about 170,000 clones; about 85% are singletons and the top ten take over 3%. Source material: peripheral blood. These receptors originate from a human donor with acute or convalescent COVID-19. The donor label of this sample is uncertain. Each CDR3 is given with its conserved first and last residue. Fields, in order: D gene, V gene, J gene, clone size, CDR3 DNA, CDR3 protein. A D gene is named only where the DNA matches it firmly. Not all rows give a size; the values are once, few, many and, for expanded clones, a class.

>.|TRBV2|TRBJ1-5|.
TGTGCCAGCAGTGGTCGCTATGGCAATCAGCCCCAGCATTTT
CASSGRYGNQPQHF
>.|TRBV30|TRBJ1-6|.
TGTGCCTGGAGCCCGTTGAGCTCCTATAATTCACCCCTCCACTTT
CAWSPLSSYNSPLHF
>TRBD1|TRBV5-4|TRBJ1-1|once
TGTGCCAGCAGCTTGCGAAACAGGGGGATGAACACTGAAGCTTTCTTT
CASSLRNRGMNTEAFF
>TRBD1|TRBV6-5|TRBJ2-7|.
TGTGCCAGCAGTCTCGGGACAGATGAGGACGAGCAGTACTTC
CASSLGTDEDEQYF
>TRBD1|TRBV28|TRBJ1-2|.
TGTGCCAGCAGTTTTTCGCGGACAGGGAACGGCTACACCTTC
CASSFSRTGNGYTF
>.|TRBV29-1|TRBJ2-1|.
TGCAGCGTTGTTACAGGGAGCTCCTACAATGAGCAGTTCTTC
CSVVTGSSYNEQFF
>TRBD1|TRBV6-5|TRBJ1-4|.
TGTGCCAGCAGTTCAGGGGGCTTGAATGAAAAACTGTTTTTT
CASSSGGLNEKLFF
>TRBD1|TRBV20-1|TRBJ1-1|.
TGCAGTGCTAGTAACCCCCGCTCAGGGGGCACTGAAGCTTTCTTT
CSASNPRSGGTEAFF
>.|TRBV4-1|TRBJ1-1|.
TGCGCCAGCAGCCAAGATCCTACCGTCACTGAAGCTTTCTTT
CASSQDPTVTEAFF
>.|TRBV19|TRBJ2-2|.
TGTGCCAGTAGCCGACAGAACACCGGGGAGCTGTTTTTT
CASSRQNTGELFF
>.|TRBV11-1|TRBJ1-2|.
TGTGCCAGCAGCTTCGTGTTAAACTATGGCTACACCTTC
CASSFVLNYGYTF
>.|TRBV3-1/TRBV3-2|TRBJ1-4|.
TGTGCCAGCAGCCAACTTTCGGCAGGGGAGGAAAAACTGTTTTTT
CASSQLSAGEEKLFF
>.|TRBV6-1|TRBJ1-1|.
TGTGCCAGCAGTGGGTACAGTCTCGACCGTATGAACACTGAAGCTTTCTTT
CASSGYSLDRMNTEAFF
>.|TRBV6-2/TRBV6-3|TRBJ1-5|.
TGTGCCAGCAGTCGGGACACGACTTATAGCAATCAGCCCCAGCATTTT
CASSRDTTYSNQPQHF
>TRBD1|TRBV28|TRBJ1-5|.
TGTGCCAGCAGAGCCACAGGGGGGGGATATAGCAATCAGCCCCAGCATTTT
CASRATGGGYSNQPQHF
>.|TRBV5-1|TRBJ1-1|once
TGCGCCAGCAGCTTCGTCGGAGAGAACACTGAAGCTTTCTTT
CASSFVGENTEAFF
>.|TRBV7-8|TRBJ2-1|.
TGTGCCAGCAGCTTAGACGTACGGAGGAACCAGTTCTTC
CASSLDVRRNQFF
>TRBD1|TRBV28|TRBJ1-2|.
TGTGCCAGCAGTCTAACGCAGGGGGCGCAAGGCTACACCTTC
CASSLTQGAQGYTF
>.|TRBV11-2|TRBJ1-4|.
TGTGCCAGCAGCTCGCCTGGACAGTATGAAAAACTGTTTTTT
CASSSPGQYEKLFF
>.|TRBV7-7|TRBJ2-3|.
TGTGCCAGCAGCCTACGATTAGCAGATACGCAGTATTTT
CASSLRLADTQYF
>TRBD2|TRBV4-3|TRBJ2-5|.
TGCGCCAGCAGCCAAGAAGGGGGACTAGCGGAAGAGACCCAGTACTTC
CASSQEGGLAEETQYF
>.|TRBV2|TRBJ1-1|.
TGTGCCAGCAGTTATGAATCTACAGGGAACACTGAAGCTTTCTTT
CASSYESTGNTEAFF
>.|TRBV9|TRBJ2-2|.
TGTGCCAGCAGCGCCCTTAGGACATCGAACACCGGGGAGCTGTTTTTT
CASSALRTSNTGELFF
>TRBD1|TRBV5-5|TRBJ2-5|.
TGTGCCAGCAGCTTGGCGTTGTCAAGACAGGGGGGAGAGACCCAGTACTTC
CASSLALSRQGGETQYF
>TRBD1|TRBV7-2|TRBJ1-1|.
TGTGCCAGCAGCTTAAACAGGGGGGTAGTGGACACTGAAGCTTTCTTT
CASSLNRGVVDTEAFF
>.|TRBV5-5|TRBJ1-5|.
TGTGCCAGCAGCTTGGCGGGGCGGGACCAGCCCCAGCATTTT
CASSLAGRDQPQHF